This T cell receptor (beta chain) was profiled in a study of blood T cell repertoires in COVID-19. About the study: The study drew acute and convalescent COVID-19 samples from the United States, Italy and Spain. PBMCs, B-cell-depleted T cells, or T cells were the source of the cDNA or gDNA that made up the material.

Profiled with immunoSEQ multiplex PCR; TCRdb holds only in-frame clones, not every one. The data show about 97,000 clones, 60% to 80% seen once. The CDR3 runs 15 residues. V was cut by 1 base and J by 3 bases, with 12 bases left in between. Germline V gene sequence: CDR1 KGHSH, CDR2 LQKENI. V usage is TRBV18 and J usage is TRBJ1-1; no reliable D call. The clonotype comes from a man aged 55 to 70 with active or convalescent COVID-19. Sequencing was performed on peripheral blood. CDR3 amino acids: CASSPQKAADTEAFF. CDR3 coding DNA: TGTGCCAGCTCACCACAAAAGGCGGCTGACACTGAAGCTTTCTTT.